These 20 T cell receptor beta chains originate from one sample sequenced in a study of T-cell reconstitution after alpha-beta-depleted transplantation in children. TCRbeta library preparation incorporated unique molecular identifiers. Each CDR3 protein gets one entry after TCRdb re-called the PCR reads with MiXCR. The sample records approximately 430,000 distinct CDR3 sequences, roughly 16% being singletons. The sequences come from PBMCs, mostly from graft donor cells, collected 360 days after TCRalphabeta/CD19-depleted stem cell transplant. The receptors here all came from a boy in the first two years of life who had a stem cell transplant for Wiskott-Aldrich syndrome, so the T cells may come from the graft donor.

This clonotype was detected only a few times. The chain recombines TRBV5-1 with TRBJ2-2; TRBD2 aligns across 8 bases. Germline CDR1 is SGHRS and CDR2 is YFSETQ. V was clipped by 0 bases and J by 5 bases; unmatched bases: 6. The CDR3 covers 16 residues. As DNA, the CDR3 is TGCGCCAGCAGCTTGGCCAAGCGGGAGAAAACCGGGGAGCTGTTTTTT. Translated: CASSLAKREKTGELFF.

This chain connects TRBV6-2 or TRBV6-3 to TRBJ2-4, with 8 bases identical to TRBD1. The junction had 10 bases not matched to a gene; V was cut back by 5 bases and J by 7 bases. Germline V CDR1 and CDR2: MNHEY, SVGEGT. The CDR3 extends over 15 amino acids. The CDR3 here is CASSTPGQGRNIQYF. The CDR3 DNA reads TGTGCCAGCAGTACGCCAGGACAGGGCAGGAACATTCAGTACTTC.

V and J are TRBV6-6 and TRBJ2-1; 8 bases map to TRBD2. Germline values: CDR1 MNHNY, CDR2 SVGAGI (reference sequence). Unmatched junction bases numbered 14, after V lost 7 bases and J lost 15 bases. CDR3 size: 13 residues. DNA for the CDR3: TGTGCCAGCAAGGTTAGACGGGAGGGACCGTCGTTCTTC. This gives the protein CASKVRREGPSFF.

V and J are TRBV7-2 and TRBJ2-2, with 8 nucleotides matching TRBD2. The CDR3 has 16 amino acids. Losses at the gene ends were 10 bases for V and 7 bases for J; bases not matched to a gene: 17. Germline V lookup: CDR1 SGHTA, CDR2 FQGNSA. The CDR3 DNA reads as TGTGCCACCAACAAAGGACTAGCCCTCAGTGGCGGGGAGCTGTTTTTT. Protein sequence: CATNKGLALSGGELFF.

This clonotype was counted between two and nine times. The CDR3 sequence: CASRSSGEAYEQYF. In DNA, the CDR3 is TGTGCCAGCAGATCTAGCGGGGAGGCCTACGAGCAGTACTTC. The chain is built from TRBV12-3 or TRBV12-4 and TRBJ2-7; 9 bases match TRBD2. The CDR3 has 14 amino acids. The V segment lost 6 bases and the J segment 2 bases; nucleotides outside the gene matches: 5.

This clonotype occurred a few times. The J gene is TRBJ2-7, the V gene TRBV10-3, with 11 bases identical to TRBD1. V trimming: 6 bases; J trimming: 4 bases; junction bases outside the gene matches: 5. In germline, CDR1 is ENHRY, CDR2 SYGVKD. The CDR3 runs 14 residues. For the CDR3, the DNA is TGTGCCATCAGCCTGGGACAGGGGGTATACGAGCAGTACTTC. Translation: CAISLGQGVYEQYF.

The V and J genes are TRBV19 and TRBJ2-1; D is perhaps TRBD1 (6 bases). From germline, CDR1 is LNHDA and CDR2 SQIVND (reference sequence). V was trimmed by 0 bases and J by 3 bases, leaving 12 bases between them. The CDR3 has 16 amino acids. Written as DNA, the CDR3 is TGTGCCAGTAGTATAGATGGGGGCGGCGGCTACAATGAGCAGTTCTTC. Protein sequence: CASSIDGGGGYNEQFF.

There are a few counts of this clonotype. The rearrangement uses TRBV28 and TRBJ2-1, with 10 bases aligning to TRBD1. This CDR3 contains 16 residues. After removal of 5 bases from V and 7 bases from J, the junction contained 11 bases not matched to a gene. Germline V gene data show CDR1 as MDHEN and CDR2 as SYDVKM. The CDR3 nucleotides read TGTGCCAGCAGTCGCGTGGACAGGGGGAAAAGAAATGAGCAGTTCTTC. Protein product: CASSRVDRGKRNEQFF.

The chain links TRBV7-2 to TRBJ2-7; TRBD2 matches 13 bases. Germline values: CDR1 SGHTA, CDR2 FQGNSA. CDR3 size: 18 residues. V lost 0 bases to trimming and J lost 3 bases; unmatched junction nucleotides: 8. The CDR3 reads CASSLAPGTSGTFYEQYF. The CDR3 nucleotides are TGTGCCAGCAGCTTAGCGCCGGGGACTAGCGGGACTTTCTACGAGCAGTACTTC.

This clonotype was counted ten times or more. The chain joins TRBV10-2 to TRBJ2-5; the match to TRBD1 covers 7 bases. Germline V gives CDR1 WSHSY, CDR2 SAAADI. J lost 2 bases, V lost 6 bases, and 6 bases had no gene match. CDR3 length: 14 residues. The CDR3 spells CASRRDRPQETQYF. CDR3 DNA: TGCGCCAGCAGGAGGGACAGACCACAAGAGACCCAGTACTTC.

V usage is TRBV6-5 and J usage is TRBJ2-1; 12 nucleotides align to TRBD2. Per germline, CDR1 MNHEY and CDR2 SVGAGI. This CDR3 has 17 residues. V lost 10 bases and J lost 7; bases outside the gene matches: 17. The CDR3 DNA follows: TGTGCCACCTCACCTCTCCCCGAGACTAGCGGGGGAAATGAGCAGTTCTTC. It specifies CATSPLPETSGGNEQFF.

The chain is built from TRBV10-3 and TRBJ2-5; 9 bases are shared with TRBD2. The ends lost 4 bases at V and 3 bases at J; junction bases unmatched: 3. CDR1 ENHRY and CDR2 SYGVKD come from the germline V gene. The CDR3 totals 14 residues. CDR3 sequence reads: CAISVAGVEETQYF. The CDR3 DNA is TGTGCCATCAGTGTAGCGGGGGTTGAAGAGACCCAGTACTTC.

This clonotype was detected only a few times. The chain recombines TRBV6-5 with TRBJ1-1, with 10 nucleotides matching TRBD1. The CDR3 is made up of 14 amino acids. Germline lookup yields CDR1 MNHEY and CDR2 SVGAGI. J lost 5 bases, V lost 6 bases, and 6 bases had no gene match. The CDR3 here is CASRRRQGATEAFF. The CDR3 DNA follows: TGTGCCAGCAGAAGACGACAGGGGGCGACTGAAGCTTTCTTT.

The chain uses TRBV28 and TRBJ1-6; 7 positions agree with TRBD1. The CDR3 is 14 residues long. V was clipped by 4 bases and J by 8 bases; unmatched bases: 5. Germline assignment: CDR1 MDHEN and CDR2 SYDVKM. The CDR3 region is CASSSPTGYSPLHF. CDR3 coding DNA: TGTGCCAGCAGTTCTCCGACAGGGTATTCACCCCTCCACTTT.

The chain combines TRBV27 with TRBJ1-4; TRBD1 aligns across 7 bases. The germline gives CDR1 MNHEY, CDR2 SMNVEV (reference sequence). Trimming at V came to 6 bases and at J to 4 bases, leaving 8 bases not matched to a gene. CDR3 length: 15 residues. The CDR3 sequence is CASRAMTGFNEKLFF. The DNA of the CDR3 is TGTGCCAGCAGGGCCATGACAGGGTTTAATGAAAAACTGTTTTTT.

This clonotype was observed a handful of times. This rearrangement joins TRBV7-6 to TRBJ2-1; D may be TRBD2 (5 bases). The CDR3 contains 17 residues. V was shortened by 2 bases and J by 4 bases, with 18 bases between the two germline ends. Germline assignment: CDR1 SGHVS and CDR2 FNYEAQ. The CDR3 reads CASSLNPSGGEYNEQFF. Written as DNA, the CDR3 is TGTGCCAGCAGCTTAAATCCCAGCGGAGGAGAGTACAATGAGCAGTTCTTC.

The rearrangement uses TRBV6-5 and TRBJ1-1, with 8 bases that match TRBD1. Germline loops: CDR1 MNHEY, CDR2 SVGAGI. This CDR3 comprises 15 residues. J lost 1 base, V lost 0 bases, and 1 base had no gene match. The CDR3 reads CASSYSGTGNTEAFF. CDR3 coding DNA: TGTGCCAGCAGTTACTCCGGGACAGGGAACACTGAAGCTTTCTTT.

J is TRBJ2-3 and V is TRBV27, with D unclear. V was trimmed by 5 bases and J by 9 bases, leaving 18 bases between them. The CDR3 extends over 14 amino acids. Germline CDR1 reads MNHEY; CDR2 reads SMNVEV (reference sequence). The CDR3 coding sequence is TGTGCCAGCAGTCCGCAATGGGGATTGGGGACGCAGTATTTT. Its translation: CASSPQWGLGTQYF.

This clonotype came up a few times. The gene calls are TRBV6-5 and TRBJ1-1; D might be TRBD1 (6 bases). This CDR3 is built from 14 residues. The V gene's germline CDR1 is MNHEY and CDR2 SVGAGI. The V and J ends lost 2 bases and 3 bases respectively, with 10 bases between them. CDR3 DNA sequence: TGTGCCAGCAGTTACCCTCACAGGGACACTGAAGCTTTCTTT. This codes for CASSYPHRDTEAFF.

The chain employs TRBV7-2 and TRBJ2-1; D remains ambiguous. The germline gives CDR1 SGHTA, CDR2 FQGNSA. V was pared by 2 bases and J by 4 bases, with 12 bases between. The length of the CDR3 is 15 residues. In DNA, the CDR3 is TGTGCCAGCAGCTTAACAGCGAGAGCTTACAATGAGCAGTTCTTC. It translates to CASSLTARAYNEQFF.